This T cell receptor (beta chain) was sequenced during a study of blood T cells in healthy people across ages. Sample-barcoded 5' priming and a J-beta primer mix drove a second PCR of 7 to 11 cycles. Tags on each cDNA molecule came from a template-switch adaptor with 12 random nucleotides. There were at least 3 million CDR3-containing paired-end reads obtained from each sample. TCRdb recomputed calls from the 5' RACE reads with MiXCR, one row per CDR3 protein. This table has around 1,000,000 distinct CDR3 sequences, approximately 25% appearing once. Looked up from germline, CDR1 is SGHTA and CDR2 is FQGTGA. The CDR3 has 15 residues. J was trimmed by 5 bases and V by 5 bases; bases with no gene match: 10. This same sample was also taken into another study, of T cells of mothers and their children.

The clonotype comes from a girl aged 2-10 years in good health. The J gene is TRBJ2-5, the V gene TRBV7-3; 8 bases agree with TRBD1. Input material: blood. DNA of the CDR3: TGTGCCAGCAGCCCATCAGGGGGCCTCAGGGAGACCCAGTACTTC. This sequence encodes CASSPSGGLRETQYF. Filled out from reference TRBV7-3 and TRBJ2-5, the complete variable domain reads GAGVSQTPSNKVTEKGKYVELRCDPISGHTALYWYRQSLGQGPEFLIYFQGTGAADDSGLPNDRFFAVRPEGSVSTLKIQRTERGDSAVYLCASSPSGGLRETQYFGPGTRLLVL.